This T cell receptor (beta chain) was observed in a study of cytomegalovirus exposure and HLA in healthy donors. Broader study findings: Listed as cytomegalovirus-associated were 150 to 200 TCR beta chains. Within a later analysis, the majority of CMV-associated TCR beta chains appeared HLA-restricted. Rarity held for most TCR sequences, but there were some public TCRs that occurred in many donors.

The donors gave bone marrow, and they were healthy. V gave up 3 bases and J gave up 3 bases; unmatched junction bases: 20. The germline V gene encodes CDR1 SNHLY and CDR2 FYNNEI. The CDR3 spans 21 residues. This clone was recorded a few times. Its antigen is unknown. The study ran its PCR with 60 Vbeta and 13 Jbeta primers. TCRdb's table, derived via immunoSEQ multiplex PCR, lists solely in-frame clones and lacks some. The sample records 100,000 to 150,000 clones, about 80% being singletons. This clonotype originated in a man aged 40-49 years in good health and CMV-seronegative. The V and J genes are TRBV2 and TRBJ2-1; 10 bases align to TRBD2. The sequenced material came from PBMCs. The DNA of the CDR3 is TGTGCCAGCAGTGATAGGGGTTCGGGATCTAGCGGGGGTACTGGCTACAATGAGCAGTTCTTC. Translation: CASSDRGSGSSGGTGYNEQFF.